The 13 T cell receptor beta chains below all came from one sample that was sequenced in a study of shared clonotypes between healthy human individuals. Produced via immunoSEQ multiplex PCR; TCRdb's table is partial and in-frame only. The table lists 450,000 to 500,000 clones, 70% to 80% of them singletons, with roughly 13% in the top ten. Sequencing was done on a sample of PBMCs. Receptors originate from a woman in her forties in good health. Some clones in this sample may be carry-over from other donors' samples.

This rearrangement joins TRBV5-1 to TRBJ1-6, with D unclear. Germline V lookup: CDR1 SGHRS, CDR2 YFSETQ. V was clipped by 2 bases and J by 5 bases, with 11 bases between them. The CDR3 is 15 residues long. CDR3 sequence (DNA): TGCGCCAGCAGCTTACAACAGCCAAATAATTCACCCCTCCACTTT. This codes for CASSLQQPNNSPLHF.

In the case of this clone: This may arise from a read error, as a much more abundant clone is one base away. CDR3 in DNA: TGTGCCAGCAGCGTATGGGGCCAAGAGACCCAGTACTTC. Encoded protein: CASSVWGQETQYF. This sequence joins TRBV9 and TRBJ2-5; D uncertain. This CDR3 region has 13 residues. V lost 1 base to trimming and J lost 1 base, with 5 bases between them. Per the germline V gene, CDR1 is SGDLS and CDR2 is YYNGEE.

The CDR3 reads CASSLEGQNYGYTF. The CDR3 DNA follows: TGCGCCAGCAGCTTGGAGGGACAGAACTATGGCTACACCTTC. The chain links TRBV5-1 to TRBJ1-2; TRBD1 aligns across 7 bases. The length of the CDR3 is 14 residues. Per the germline V gene, CDR1 is SGHRS and CDR2 is YFSETQ. J gave up 2 bases and V 0 bases, and 1 base lay outside the gene matches. Supplemented by reference TRBV5-1 and TRBJ1-2, the full variable domain reads KAGVTQTPRYLIKTRGQQVTLSCSPISGHRSVSWYQQTPGQGLQFLFEYFSETQRNKGNFPGRFSGRQFSNSRSEMNVSTLELGDSALYLCASSLEGQNYGYTFGSGTRLTVV.

The chain links TRBV28 to TRBJ2-3; tentatively, D is TRBD2 (6 bases). V lost 4 bases, J lost 2 bases, and 16 bases lay in between. This CDR3 has 16 amino acids. The germline V gene has CDR1 MDHEN and CDR2 SYDVKM. In DNA form, the CDR3 reads TGTGCCAGCAGTTCCACGACTAGAGCCCACACAGATACGCAGTATTTT. Protein sequence: CASSSTTRAHTDTQYF.

Only one count was recorded for this clone. This may come from a read error, since a much larger clone is one base off. V usage is TRBV29-1 and J usage is TRBJ2-3, with D perhaps being TRBD1 or TRBD2 (5 bases each). Germline values: CDR1 SQVTM, CDR2 ANQGSEA. The CDR3 totals 12 residues. CDR3 protein: CIVGRDEDTQYF. The DNA for the CDR3 is TGCATCGTTGGTCGGGACGAAGATACGCAGTATTTT.

The chain carries TRBV19 and TRBJ2-2; 7 bases map to TRBD1. This CDR3 region has 16 residues. The ends lost 3 bases at V and 1 base at J; junction bases unmatched: 5. The germline gives CDR1 LNHDA, CDR2 SQIVND (reference sequence). The CDR3 DNA reads as TGTGCCAGTAGTATGAGGGGGCCTATGAACACCGGGGAGCTGTTTTTT. It specifies CASSMRGPMNTGELFF. Together with reference TRBV19 and TRBJ2-2, the CDR3 gives the full variable domain: DGGITQSPKYLFRKEGQNVTLSCEQNLNHDAMYWYRQDPGQGLRLIYYSQIVNDFQKGDIAEGYSVSREKKESFPLTVTSAQKNPTAFYLCASSMRGPMNTGELFFGEGSRLTVL.

This clone was detected a few times. This rearrangement joins TRBV10-3 to TRBJ1-1; TRBD1 matches at 7 bases. V dropped 10 bases and J dropped 1; count of bases not matched to a gene: 9. The CDR3 length is 14 residues. CDR1 ENHRY and CDR2 SYGVKD come from the germline V gene. The CDR3 spells CASQEGARNTEAFF. In DNA, the CDR3 is TGTGCCAGCCAGGAGGGGGCCCGGAACACTGAAGCTTTCTTT.

The rearrangement links TRBV11-2 to TRBJ1-1; D ambiguous. The V and J ends lost 3 bases and 1 base respectively, with 3 bases between them. CDR3 size: 12 residues. Germline V CDR1 and CDR2: SGHAT, FQNNGV. The CDR3 sequence is CASSFGNTEAFF. CDR3 in DNA: TGTGCCAGCAGCTTTGGGAACACTGAAGCTTTCTTT.

This rearrangement joins TRBV7-3 to TRBJ2-3, with D perhaps TRBD1 or TRBD2 (5 bases each). CDR1 is SGHTA, CDR2 FQGTGA, per germline. The CDR3 runs to 16 residues. V lost 2 bases and J 1 base, leaving 13 bases between the germline ends. The CDR3: CASSLEGRGGTDTQYF. The DNA of the CDR3 is TGTGCCAGCAGCTTAGAGGGGAGAGGTGGCACAGATACGCAGTATTTT.

This clone was seen ten or more times. The V gene is TRBV2, the J gene TRBJ1-1, with unresolved D. Germline V gene sequence: CDR1 SNHLY, CDR2 FYNNEI. V was cut by 4 bases and J by 0 bases, with 9 bases left in between. This CDR3 region has 14 residues. The CDR3 sequence is CASSVWGMNTEAFF. CDR3 DNA sequence: TGTGCCAGCAGTGTGTGGGGTATGAACACTGAAGCTTTCTTT.

The chain uses TRBV10-3 and TRBJ1-2; D possibly corresponds to TRBD1 (6 bases). Trimming took off 3 bases at V and 4 bases at J, with 15 bases between the two ends. The germline V gene has CDR1 ENHRY and CDR2 SYGVKD. There are 15 residues in the CDR3. CDR3 in amino acids: CAISDRGGASYGYTF. The CDR3 nucleotides are TGTGCCATCAGTGATCGGGGGGGCGCTTCCTATGGCTACACCTTC.

The chain employs TRBV9 and TRBJ2-1; TRBD2 matches 7 bases. Germline V gene data show CDR1 as SGDLS and CDR2 as YYNGEE. The V and J ends lost 4 bases and 0 bases, in that order; junction bases with no gene match: 1. The CDR3 contains 14 residues. The CDR3 region is CASSLAASYNEQFF. CDR3 nucleotides: TGTGCCAGCAGCCTAGCGGCCTCCTACAATGAGCAGTTCTTC.

J is TRBJ2-1 and V is TRBV10-2; D remains unclear. The CDR3 runs 15 residues. The V and J ends lost 8 bases and 6 bases respectively, with 20 bases between them. Germline CDR1 reads WSHSY; CDR2 reads SAAADI. The CDR3: CASGKGLPAFNEQFF. The CDR3, as DNA: TGCGCCAGCGGAAAGGGTTTACCAGCTTTCAATGAGCAGTTCTTC.